This record concerns one T cell receptor (beta chain) sequence. Its target is unknown. The donors were members of the roughly 120-subject validation cohort (separate from the approximately 670-subject first cohort). These data belong to a study of cytomegalovirus exposure and HLA in healthy donors. Study outcomes and limitations: Reports showed the classifier diagnosing cytomegalovirus status with high specificity and sensitivity. The tendency of first-cohort TCR clusters to co-occur in the 120 validation repertoires was identified by a subsequent analysis. Specificity for CMV antigens was confirmed in vitro for a few of the CMV-associated chains.

Sequenced by immunoSEQ multiplex PCR; TCRdb stores in-frame clones only, minus some. The data contain roughly 70,000 clones, around 95% of them seen just once; the ten biggest clones take up approximately 3.3%. Germline V CDR1 and CDR2: MNHNS, SASEGT. V lost 3 bases, J lost 3 bases, and 5 bases lay in between. The CDR3 totals 13 residues. Material for sequencing was PBMCs. The receptor's source is a man between 18 and 35 years old in good health and CMV-seronegative. The chain has TRBV6-1 and TRBJ2-2; D perhaps matches TRBD2 (5 bases). The CDR3 DNA reads TGTGCCAGCAGTGAGAGGGACACCGGGGAGCTGTTTTTT. Translated, it gives CASSERDTGELFF.